Listed below are T cell receptor beta chains from one sample, sequenced in a study of shared clonotypes between healthy human individuals. The method was immunoSEQ multiplex PCR; TCRdb's version includes in-frame clones alone and lacks a portion of them. This table holds around 2,000,000 clones, about 95% found once. Sequenced sample: naive CD8+ T cells sorted from blood. All receptors derive from a man between 18 and 35 years old in good health. The CDR3 runs from the conserved cysteine through the conserved F or W.

v_call: TRBV9
cdr3_aa: CASSSQGETGISYEQYF

v_call: TRBV2
cdr3_aa: CASSDGLSGIQYF

v_call: TRBV6-5
cdr3_aa: CASSYSSGQPQHF

v_call: TRBV25-1
cdr3_aa: CASSGPVAGGNTIYF

v_call: TRBV19
cdr3_aa: CASTDYSGANVLTF

v_call: TRBV9
cdr3_aa: CASSVESGRYTGELFF

v_call: TRBV6-1
cdr3_aa: CASSEQGWGGQPQHF

v_call: TRBV7-9
cdr3_aa: CASRDNEKLFF

v_call: TRBV5-1
cdr3_aa: CASTSVGQGVVDWETQYF

v_call: TRBV29-1
cdr3_aa: CSVREGGNSYEQYF

v_call: TRBV21-1
cdr3_aa: CASSSYSGNTIYF

v_call: TRBV11-2
cdr3_aa: CASSSPGGGWFSDTQYF

v_call: TRBV15
cdr3_aa: CATSSDDRPNTGELFF

v_call: TRBV5-6
cdr3_aa: CASSLEQGFEQYF

v_call: TRBV9
cdr3_aa: CASSGGTRYEKLFF

v_call: TRBV5-6
cdr3_aa: CASSLGTGYEQYF

v_call: TRBV5-5
cdr3_aa: CASSSAVGSGNTIYF

v_call: TRBV6-6
cdr3_aa: CASSYPGTGSTDTQYF

v_call: TRBV11-2
cdr3_aa: CASSLAGGTDTQYF

v_call: TRBV19
cdr3_aa: CASSIASGRLGYEQYF

v_call: TRBV7-8
cdr3_aa: CASSPGLAGGLWETQYF

v_call: TRBV29-1
cdr3_aa: CSAGGGDLAYEQYF

v_call: TRBV14
cdr3_aa: CASSRNEKLFF

v_call: TRBV10-1
cdr3_aa: CASSESGVLGDTQYF

v_call: TRBV7-9
cdr3_aa: CASSFTESSYEQYF

v_call: TRBV13
cdr3_aa: CASSFRGRAYEQYF

v_call: TRBV9
cdr3_aa: CASSAGLAGGETQYF

v_call: TRBV11-2
cdr3_aa: CASSTSGTSNTGELFF

v_call: TRBV6-6
cdr3_aa: CASSYSTGEGAGELFF

v_call: TRBV25-1
cdr3_aa: CASSATGDYNEKLFF

v_call: TRBV6-1
cdr3_aa: CASSNGQGYEQYF

v_call: TRBV2
cdr3_aa: CASSLGTSGNLVGETQYF

v_call: TRBV28
cdr3_aa: CASTPGQGGYTF

v_call: TRBV10-1
cdr3_aa: CASSEVTSGEQYF

v_call: TRBV10-3
cdr3_aa: CAAISEIRGVNEQFF

v_call: TRBV30
cdr3_aa: CAWNPQGETEAFF

v_call: TRBV5-6
cdr3_aa: CASSPGQGAGTEAFF

v_call: TRBV4-1
cdr3_aa: CASSQVAEREYNEQFF

v_call: TRBV6-5
cdr3_aa: CASSYSIWDTSYEQYF

v_call: TRBV9
cdr3_aa: CASSISGSDSGELFF

v_call: TRBV28
cdr3_aa: CASSLLGSPGVYEQYF